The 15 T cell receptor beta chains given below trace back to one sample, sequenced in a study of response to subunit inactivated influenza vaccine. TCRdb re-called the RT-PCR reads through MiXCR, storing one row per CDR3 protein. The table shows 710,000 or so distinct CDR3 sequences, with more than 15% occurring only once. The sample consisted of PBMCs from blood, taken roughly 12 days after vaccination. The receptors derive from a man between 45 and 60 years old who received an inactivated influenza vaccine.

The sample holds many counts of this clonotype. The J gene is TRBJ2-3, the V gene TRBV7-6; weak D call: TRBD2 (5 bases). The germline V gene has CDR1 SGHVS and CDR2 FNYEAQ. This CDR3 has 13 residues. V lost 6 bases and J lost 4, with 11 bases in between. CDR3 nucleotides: TGTGCCAGCAGGGGCGTGGGAGCAGATACGCAGTATTTT. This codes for CASRGVGADTQYF.

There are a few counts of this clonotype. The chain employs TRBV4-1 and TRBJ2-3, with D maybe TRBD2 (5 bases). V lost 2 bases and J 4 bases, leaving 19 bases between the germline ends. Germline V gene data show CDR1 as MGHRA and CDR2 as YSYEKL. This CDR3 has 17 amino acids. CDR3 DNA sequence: TGCGCCAGCAGCCAACGACCCCGGGATCCGGGCTCAGATACGCAGTATTTT. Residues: CASSQRPRDPGSDTQYF.

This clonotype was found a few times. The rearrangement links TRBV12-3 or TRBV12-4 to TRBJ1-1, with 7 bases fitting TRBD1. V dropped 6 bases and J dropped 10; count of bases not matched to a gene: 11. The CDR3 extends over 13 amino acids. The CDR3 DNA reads TGTGCCAGCAGCCTGACAGGGAAGAAGGGAGCTTTCTTT. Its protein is CASSLTGKKGAFF.

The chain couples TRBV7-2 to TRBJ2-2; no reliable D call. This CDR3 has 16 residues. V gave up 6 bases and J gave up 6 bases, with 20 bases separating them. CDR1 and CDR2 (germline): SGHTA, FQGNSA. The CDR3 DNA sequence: TGTGCCAGCAGTCCCGCAACTATAAGTCAGGCCGGGGAGCTGTTTTTT. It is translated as CASSPATISQAGELFF.

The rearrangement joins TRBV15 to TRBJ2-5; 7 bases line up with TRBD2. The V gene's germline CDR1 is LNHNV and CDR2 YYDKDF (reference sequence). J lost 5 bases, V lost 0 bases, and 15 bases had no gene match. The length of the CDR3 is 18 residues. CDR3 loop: CATSRDGALADWSETQYF. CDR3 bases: TGTGCCACCAGCAGAGATGGGGCTCTAGCGGACTGGAGTGAGACCCAGTACTTC. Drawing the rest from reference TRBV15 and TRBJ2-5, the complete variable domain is DAMVIQNPRYQVTQFGKPVTLSCSQTLNHNVMYWYQQKSSQAPKLLFHYYDKDFNNEADTPDNFQSRRPNTSFCFLDIRSPGLGDTAMYLCATSRDGALADWSETQYFGPGTRLLVL.

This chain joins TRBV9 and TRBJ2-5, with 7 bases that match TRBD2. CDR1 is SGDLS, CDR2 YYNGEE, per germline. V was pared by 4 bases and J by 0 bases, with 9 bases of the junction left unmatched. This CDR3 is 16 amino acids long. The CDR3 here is CASSPYGTMYQETQYF. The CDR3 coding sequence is TGTGCCAGCAGCCCCTATGGGACTATGTACCAAGAGACCCAGTACTTC.

CDR3 coding DNA: TGCAGCACCAAGGGAGGCCCTAACTATGGCTACACCTTC. It codes for CSTKGGPNYGYTF. The chain is built from TRBV29-1 and TRBJ1-2; no firm D call. V lost 8 bases and J 0 bases, leaving 13 bases between the germline ends. There are 13 residues in the CDR3. The germline V gene encodes CDR1 SQVTM and CDR2 ANQGSEA.

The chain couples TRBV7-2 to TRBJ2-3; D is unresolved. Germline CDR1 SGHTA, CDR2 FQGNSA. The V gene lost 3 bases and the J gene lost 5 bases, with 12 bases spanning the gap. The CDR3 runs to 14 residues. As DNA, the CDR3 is TGTGCCAGCAGCTTGGGCCGATCCTTAGATACGCAGTATTTT. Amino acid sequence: CASSLGRSLDTQYF.

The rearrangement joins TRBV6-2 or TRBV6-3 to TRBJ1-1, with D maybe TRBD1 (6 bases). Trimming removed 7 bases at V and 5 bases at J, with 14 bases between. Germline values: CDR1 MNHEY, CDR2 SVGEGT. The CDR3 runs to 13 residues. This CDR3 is CASTQGLGTEAFF. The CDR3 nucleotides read TGTGCCAGCACGCAGGGGCTGGGGACTGAAGCTTTCTTT.

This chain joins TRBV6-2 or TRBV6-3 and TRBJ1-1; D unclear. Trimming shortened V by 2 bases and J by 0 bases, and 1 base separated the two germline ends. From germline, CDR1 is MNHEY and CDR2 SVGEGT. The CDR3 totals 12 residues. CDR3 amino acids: CASSYMNTEAFF. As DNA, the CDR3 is TGTGCCAGCAGTTACATGAACACTGAAGCTTTCTTT.

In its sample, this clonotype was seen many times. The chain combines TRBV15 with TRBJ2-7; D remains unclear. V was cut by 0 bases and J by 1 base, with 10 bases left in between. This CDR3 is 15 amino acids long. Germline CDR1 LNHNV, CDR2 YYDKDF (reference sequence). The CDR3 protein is CATSRDPGQSYEQYF. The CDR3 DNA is TGTGCCACCAGCAGAGATCCTGGGCAGTCCTACGAGCAGTACTTC.

The CDR3 loop is CASSQDHRTDNEQFF. The CDR3 DNA follows: TGCGCCAGCAGCCAAGATCACCGGACCGACAATGAGCAGTTCTTC. V usage is TRBV4-3 and J usage is TRBJ2-1; D gene uncertain. Trimming took 0 bases from V and 5 from J, leaving 11 bases between them. Germline V lookup: CDR1 LGHNA, CDR2 YSLEER. The CDR3 has 15 amino acids.

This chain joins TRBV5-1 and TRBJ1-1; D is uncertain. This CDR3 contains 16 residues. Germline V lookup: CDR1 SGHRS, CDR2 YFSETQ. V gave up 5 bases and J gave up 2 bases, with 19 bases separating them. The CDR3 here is CASRPYTVPPNTEAFF. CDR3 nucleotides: TGCGCCAGCAGGCCCTACACAGTTCCTCCTAACACTGAAGCTTTCTTT.

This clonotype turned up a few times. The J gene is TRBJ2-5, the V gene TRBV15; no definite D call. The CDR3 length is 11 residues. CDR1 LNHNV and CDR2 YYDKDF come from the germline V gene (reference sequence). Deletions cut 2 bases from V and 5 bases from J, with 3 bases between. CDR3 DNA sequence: TGTGCCACCAGCAGAACGGAGACCCAGTACTTC. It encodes CATSRTETQYF.

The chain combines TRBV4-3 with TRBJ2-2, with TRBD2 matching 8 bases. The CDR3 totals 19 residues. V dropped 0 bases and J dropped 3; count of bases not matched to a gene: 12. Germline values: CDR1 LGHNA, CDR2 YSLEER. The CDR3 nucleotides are TGCGCCAGCAGCCAAGATAGGATAAGGCGGGAGGAAGACACCGGGGAGCTGTTTTTT. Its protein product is CASSQDRIRREEDTGELFF.